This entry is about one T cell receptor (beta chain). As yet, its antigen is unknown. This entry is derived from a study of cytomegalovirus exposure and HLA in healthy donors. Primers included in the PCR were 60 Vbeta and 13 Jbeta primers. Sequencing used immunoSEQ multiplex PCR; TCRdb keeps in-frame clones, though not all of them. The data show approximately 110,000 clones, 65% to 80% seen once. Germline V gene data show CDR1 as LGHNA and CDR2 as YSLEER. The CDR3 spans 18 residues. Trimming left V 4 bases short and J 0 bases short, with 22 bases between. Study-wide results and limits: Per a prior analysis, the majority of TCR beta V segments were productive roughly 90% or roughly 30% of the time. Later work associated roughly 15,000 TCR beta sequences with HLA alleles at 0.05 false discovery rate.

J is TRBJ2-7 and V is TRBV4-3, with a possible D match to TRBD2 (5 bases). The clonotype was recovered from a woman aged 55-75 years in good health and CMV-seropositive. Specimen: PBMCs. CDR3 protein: CASSRGFGNDVTSYEQYF. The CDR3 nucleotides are TGCGCCAGCAGCCGCGGGTTCGGGAACGATGTGACCTCCTACGAGCAGTACTTC.